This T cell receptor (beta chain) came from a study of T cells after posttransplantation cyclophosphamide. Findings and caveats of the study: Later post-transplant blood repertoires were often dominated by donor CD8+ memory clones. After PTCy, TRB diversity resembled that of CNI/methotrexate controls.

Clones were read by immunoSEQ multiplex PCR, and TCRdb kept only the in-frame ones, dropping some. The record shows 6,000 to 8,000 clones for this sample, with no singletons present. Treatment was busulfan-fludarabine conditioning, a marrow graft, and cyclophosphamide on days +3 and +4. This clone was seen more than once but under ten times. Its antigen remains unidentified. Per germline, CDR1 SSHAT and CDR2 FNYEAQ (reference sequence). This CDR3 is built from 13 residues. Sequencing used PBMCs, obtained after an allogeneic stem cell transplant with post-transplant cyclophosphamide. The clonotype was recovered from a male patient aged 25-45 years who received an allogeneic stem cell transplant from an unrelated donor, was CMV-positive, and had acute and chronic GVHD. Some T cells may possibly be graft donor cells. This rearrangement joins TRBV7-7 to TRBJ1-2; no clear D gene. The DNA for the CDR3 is TGTGCTAGCTCTCCCCCCCCGGTCTATGGCTACACCTTC. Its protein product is CASSPPPVYGYTF.